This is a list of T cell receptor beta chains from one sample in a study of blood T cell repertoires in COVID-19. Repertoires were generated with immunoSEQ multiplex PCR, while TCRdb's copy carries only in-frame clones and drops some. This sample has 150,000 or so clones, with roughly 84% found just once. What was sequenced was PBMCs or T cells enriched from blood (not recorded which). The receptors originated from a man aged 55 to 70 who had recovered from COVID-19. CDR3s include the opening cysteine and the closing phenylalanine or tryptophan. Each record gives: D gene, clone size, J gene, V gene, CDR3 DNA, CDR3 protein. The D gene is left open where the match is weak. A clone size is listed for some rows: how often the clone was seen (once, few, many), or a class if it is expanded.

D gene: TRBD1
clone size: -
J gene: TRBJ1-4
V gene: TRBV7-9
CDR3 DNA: TGTGCCAGCAGCTCGTCCCTGGGGGACAGTGCCAAACTGTTTTTT
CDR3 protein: CASSSSLGDSAKLFF

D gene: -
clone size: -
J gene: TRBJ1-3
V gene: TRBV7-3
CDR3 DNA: TGTGCCAGCAGCACTGGGCCGGGAAACACCATATATTTT
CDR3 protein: CASSTGPGNTIYF

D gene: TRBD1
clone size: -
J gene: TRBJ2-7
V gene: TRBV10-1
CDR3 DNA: TGCGCCAGCAGTGAGTGGGACAGGGGACTCTACGAGCAGTACTTC
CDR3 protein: CASSEWDRGLYEQYF

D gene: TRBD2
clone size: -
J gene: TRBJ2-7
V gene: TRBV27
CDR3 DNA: TGTGCCAGCAGTTCCCGCATAGCGGGAGGTAACGAGCAGTACTTC
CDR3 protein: CASSSRIAGGNEQYF

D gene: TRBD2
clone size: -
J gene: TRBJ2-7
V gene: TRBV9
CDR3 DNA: TGTGCCAGCAGCGTAGAAGGGACTAGCGGGGGGGAAAGGCGCGAGCAGTACTTC
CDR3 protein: CASSVEGTSGGERREQYF

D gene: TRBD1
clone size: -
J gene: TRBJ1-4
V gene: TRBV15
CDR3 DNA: TGTGCCACCAGCAGAGACCGACAGGGGAGAGAAAAACTGTTTTTT
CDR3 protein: CATSRDRQGREKLFF

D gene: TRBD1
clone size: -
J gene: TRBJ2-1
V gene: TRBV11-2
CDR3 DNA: TGTGCCAGCAGCATCACGGGACAGGGCATAGTGGATGAGCAGTTCTTC
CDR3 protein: CASSITGQGIVDEQFF

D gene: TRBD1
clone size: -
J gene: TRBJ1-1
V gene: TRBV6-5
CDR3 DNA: TGTGCCAGCAGTTACGGGGACAGGCCCGAAGCTTTCTTT
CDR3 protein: CASSYGDRPEAFF

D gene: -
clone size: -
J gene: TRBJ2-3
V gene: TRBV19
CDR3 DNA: TGTGCCAGTAGTATAACCCCCAGGGGCAGCACAGATACGCAGTATTTT
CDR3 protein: CASSITPRGSTDTQYF

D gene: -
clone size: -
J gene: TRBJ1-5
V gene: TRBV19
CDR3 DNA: TGTGCCAGTAGAGGCCCCTCAGCGGATCAGCCCCAGCATTTT
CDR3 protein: CASRGPSADQPQHF

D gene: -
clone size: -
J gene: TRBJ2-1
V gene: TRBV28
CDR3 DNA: TGTGCCAGCAGCCCCCCCGAGGCAGGGCGGAATGAGCAGTTCTTC
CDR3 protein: CASSPPEAGRNEQFF

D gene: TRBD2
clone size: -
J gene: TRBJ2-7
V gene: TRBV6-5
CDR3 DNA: TGTGCCAGCAGTTACTCGACTAGCGGGAGGGGCGAGCAGTACTTC
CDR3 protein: CASSYSTSGRGEQYF

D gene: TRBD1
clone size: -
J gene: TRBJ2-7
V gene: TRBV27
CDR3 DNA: TGTGCCAGCAGTTGGGGGACAGACTCCTACGAGCAGTACTTC
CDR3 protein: CASSWGTDSYEQYF

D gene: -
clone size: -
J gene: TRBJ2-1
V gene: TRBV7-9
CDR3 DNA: TGTGCCAGCAGCTTAGTGGGCGCCCAGGAAGAGCAGTTCTTC
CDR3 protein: CASSLVGAQEEQFF

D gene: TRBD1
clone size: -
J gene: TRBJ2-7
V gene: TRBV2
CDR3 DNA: TGTGCCAGCGGCCGACAGGGGTTTTTAGGCGAGCAGTACTTC
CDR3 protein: CASGRQGFLGEQYF

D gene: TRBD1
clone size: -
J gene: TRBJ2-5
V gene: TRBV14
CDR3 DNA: TGTGCCAGCAGCGCCCTCTCGGGACAGCTCAACCAAGAGACCCAGTACTTC
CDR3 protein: CASSALSGQLNQETQYF

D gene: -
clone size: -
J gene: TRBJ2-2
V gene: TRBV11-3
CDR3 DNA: TGTGCCAGCAGTCCTACTAGACGCACCGGGGAGCTGTTTTTT
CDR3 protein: CASSPTRRTGELFF

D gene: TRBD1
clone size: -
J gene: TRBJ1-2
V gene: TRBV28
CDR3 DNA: TGTGCCAGCAGATCACAGGGGATTAGCTATGGCTACACCTTC
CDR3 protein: CASRSQGISYGYTF

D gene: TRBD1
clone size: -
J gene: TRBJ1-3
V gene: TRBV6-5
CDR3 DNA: TGTGCCAGCCGACAGGGAAAAAACTCTGGAAACACCATATATTTT
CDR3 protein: CASRQGKNSGNTIYF

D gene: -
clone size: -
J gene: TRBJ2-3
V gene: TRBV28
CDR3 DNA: TGTGCCAGCAGAGTTCTAGAAAGCACAGATACGCAGTATTTT
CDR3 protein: CASRVLESTDTQYF

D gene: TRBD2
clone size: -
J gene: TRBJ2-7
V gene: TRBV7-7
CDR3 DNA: TGTGCTAGCAGCCAATTAGCGGGAGGGTCCTACGAGCAGTACTTC
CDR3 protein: CASSQLAGGSYEQYF

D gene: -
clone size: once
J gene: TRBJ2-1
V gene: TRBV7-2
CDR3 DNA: TGTGCCAGCAGCTTCTCTGACAGCTACAATGAGCAGTTCTTC
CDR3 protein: CASSFSDSYNEQFF

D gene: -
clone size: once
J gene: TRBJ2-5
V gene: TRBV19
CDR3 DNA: TGTGCCAGTAGTATCGTGGGGAGAGAGACCCAGTACTTC
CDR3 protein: CASSIVGRETQYF

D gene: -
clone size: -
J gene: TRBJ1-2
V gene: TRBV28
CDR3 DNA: TGTGCCAGCACCTCCTCCTATGGCTACACCTTC
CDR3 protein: CASTSSYGYTF

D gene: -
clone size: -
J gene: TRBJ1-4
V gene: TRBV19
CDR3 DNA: TGTGCCAGTAGTATAGGTGGAGGACCCAATGAAAAACTGTTTTTT
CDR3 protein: CASSIGGGPNEKLFF

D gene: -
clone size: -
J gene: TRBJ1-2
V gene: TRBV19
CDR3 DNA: TGTGCCAGTAGTATACCCCAGGCCCTCTATGGCTACACCTTC
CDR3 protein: CASSIPQALYGYTF

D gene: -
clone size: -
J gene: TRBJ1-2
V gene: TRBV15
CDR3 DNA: TGTGCCACCAGCAGAGACCGCTTAGCAGGGGACTATGGCTACACCTTC
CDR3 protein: CATSRDRLAGDYGYTF

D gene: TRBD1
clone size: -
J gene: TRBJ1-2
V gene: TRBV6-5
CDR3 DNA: TGTGCCAGCACAGGGGGCTCGAATCCCTATGGCTACACCTTC
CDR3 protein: CASTGGSNPYGYTF

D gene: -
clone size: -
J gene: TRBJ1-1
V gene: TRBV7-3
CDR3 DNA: TGTGCCAGCAGCTTAGAGGGTGTGGGAACTGAAGCTTTCTTT
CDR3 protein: CASSLEGVGTEAFF

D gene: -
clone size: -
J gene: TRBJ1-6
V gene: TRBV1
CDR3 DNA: TGCACCAGCAGCCAAGGGGGCCCAGGGTTCTATAATTCACCCCTCCACTTT
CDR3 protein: CTSSQGGPGFYNSPLHF

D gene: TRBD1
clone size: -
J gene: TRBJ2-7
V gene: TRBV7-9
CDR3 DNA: TGTGCCAGCAGCCGCGGACAGGTCTCCTACGAGCAGTACTTC
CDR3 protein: CASSRGQVSYEQYF

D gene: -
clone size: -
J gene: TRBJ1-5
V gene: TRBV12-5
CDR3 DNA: TGTACTAGTGGTTTGTCCGTATTACAGCCCCAGCATTTT
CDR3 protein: CTSGLSVLQPQHF

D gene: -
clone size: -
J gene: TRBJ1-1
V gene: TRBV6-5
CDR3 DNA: TGTGCCAGCAGTTACCTTAGGGGCACTGAAGCTTTCTTT
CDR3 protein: CASSYLRGTEAFF

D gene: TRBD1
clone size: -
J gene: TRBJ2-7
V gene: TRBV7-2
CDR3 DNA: TGTGCGCTGGGCGCAGGGGGCGCTTCTGACGAGCAGTACTTC
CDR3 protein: CALGAGGASDEQYF

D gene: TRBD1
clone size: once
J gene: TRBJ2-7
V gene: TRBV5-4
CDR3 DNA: TGTGCCAGCAGCTTGTTCGGGACAGGGCTATCTTACGAGCAGTACTTC
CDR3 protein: CASSLFGTGLSYEQYF

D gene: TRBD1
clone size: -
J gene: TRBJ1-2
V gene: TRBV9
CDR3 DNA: TGTGCCAGCAGCGACCAGGGACAGGGAGTTGGGTATGGCTACACCTTC
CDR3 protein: CASSDQGQGVGYGYTF

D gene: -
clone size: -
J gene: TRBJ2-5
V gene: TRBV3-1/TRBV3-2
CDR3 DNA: TGTGCCAGCAGCCAAGATCGGGGGAGAGGGGAGACCCAGTACTTC
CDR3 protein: CASSQDRGRGETQYF

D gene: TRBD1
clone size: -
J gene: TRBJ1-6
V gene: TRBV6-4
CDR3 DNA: TGTGCCAGCAGTGACTCAGCAGGGGGTAATTCACCCCTCCACTTT
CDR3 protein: CASSDSAGGNSPLHF

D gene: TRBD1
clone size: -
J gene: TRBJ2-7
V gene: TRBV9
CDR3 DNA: TGTGCCAGCAGCGCTGCATGGCAGGGGGCCTACGAGCAGTACTTC
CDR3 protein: CASSAAWQGAYEQYF

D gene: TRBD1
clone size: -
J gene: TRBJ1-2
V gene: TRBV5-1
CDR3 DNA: TGCGCCAGCAGCTTGGGGACCGGGACAGACAACTATGGCTACACCTTC
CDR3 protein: CASSLGTGTDNYGYTF